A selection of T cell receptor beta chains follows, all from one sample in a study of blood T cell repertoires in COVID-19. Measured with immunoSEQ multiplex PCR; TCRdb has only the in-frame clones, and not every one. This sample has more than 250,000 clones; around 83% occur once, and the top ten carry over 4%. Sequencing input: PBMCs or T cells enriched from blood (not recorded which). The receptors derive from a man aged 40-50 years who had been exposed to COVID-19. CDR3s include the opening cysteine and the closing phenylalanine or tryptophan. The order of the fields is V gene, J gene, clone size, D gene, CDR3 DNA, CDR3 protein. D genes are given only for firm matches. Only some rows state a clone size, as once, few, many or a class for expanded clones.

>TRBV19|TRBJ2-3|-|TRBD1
TGTGCCAGTAGTCCCGACAGGGTTGAAACAGATACGCAGTATTTT
CASSPDRVETDTQYF
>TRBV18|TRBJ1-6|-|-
TGTGCCAGCTCACCACCTAGTGAGGGACCCCTCCACTTT
CASSPPSEGPLHF
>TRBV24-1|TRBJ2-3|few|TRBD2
TGTGCCACCAGTGATTGGGAGGGAGGTCCAGATACGCAGTATTTT
CATSDWEGGPDTQYF
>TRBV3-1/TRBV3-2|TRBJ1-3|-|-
TGTGCCAGCAGCTACCTGGACACCAACGGTGGAAACACCATATATTTT
CASSYLDTNGGNTIYF
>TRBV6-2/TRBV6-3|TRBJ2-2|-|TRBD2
TGTGCCAGCAGTTACACTAGCGGGAGGGCAAACACCGGGGAGCTGTTTTTT
CASSYTSGRANTGELFF
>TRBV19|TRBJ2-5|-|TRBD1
TGTGCCAGTAGGAAAACAGGGGGAATCCAAGAGACCCAGTACTTC
CASRKTGGIQETQYF
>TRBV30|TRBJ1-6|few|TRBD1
TGTGCCTGGACGCAGCCGGGGACAGTAAATTCACCCCTCCACTTT
CAWTQPGTVNSPLHF
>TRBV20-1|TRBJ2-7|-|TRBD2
TGCAGTGCTAGAGCGGGACTAGAGCAGTACTTC
CSARAGLEQYF
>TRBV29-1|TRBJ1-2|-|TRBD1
TGCAGCGTTGCAGGGCAGGGGGGACCCCCCTATGGCTACATCTTC
CSVAGQGGPPYGYIF
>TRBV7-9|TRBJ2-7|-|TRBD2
TGTGCCAGCAGCTTAGTGGCGGGAGTCCTGGCCGGCGAGCAGTACTTC
CASSLVAGVLAGEQYF
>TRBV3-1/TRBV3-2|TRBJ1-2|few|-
TGTGCCAGCAGCCAAGATTTGTGGGGCGCGTATGGCTACACCTTC
CASSQDLWGAYGYTF
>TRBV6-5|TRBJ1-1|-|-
TGTGCCAGCAGTCCACGACAGAGCACTGAAGCTTTCTTT
CASSPRQSTEAFF
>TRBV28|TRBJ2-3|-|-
TGTGCCAGCAAACAGTGGGCCGGCAGCTTGCGTGGAGATACGCAGTATTTT
CASKQWAGSLRGDTQYF
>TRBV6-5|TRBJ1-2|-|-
TGTGCCAGCAGTTACTCGAGTACAGGGCCTTACACCTTC
CASSYSSTGPYTF
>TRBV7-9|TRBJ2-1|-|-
TGTGCCAGCATGGAGAGAGTCCAGTTCTTC
CASMERVQFF
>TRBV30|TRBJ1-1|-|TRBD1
TGTGCCTGGACGCCGGGACAGGGGCGAGCTTTCTTT
CAWTPGQGRAFF
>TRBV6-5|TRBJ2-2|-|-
TGTGCCAGCAGCCCAACCACTAAAAACACCGGGGAGCTGTTTTTT
CASSPTTKNTGELFF